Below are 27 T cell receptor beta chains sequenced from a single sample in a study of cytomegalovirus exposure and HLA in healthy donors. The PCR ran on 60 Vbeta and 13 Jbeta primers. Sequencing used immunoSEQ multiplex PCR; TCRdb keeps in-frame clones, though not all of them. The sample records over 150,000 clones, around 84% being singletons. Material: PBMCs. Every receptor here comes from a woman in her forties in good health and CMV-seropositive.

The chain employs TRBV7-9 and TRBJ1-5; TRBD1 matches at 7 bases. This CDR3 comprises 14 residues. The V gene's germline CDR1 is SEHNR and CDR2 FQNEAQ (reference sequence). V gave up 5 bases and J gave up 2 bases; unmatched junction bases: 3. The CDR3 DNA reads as TGTGCCAGCAGCAGAGGACAGGGCAATCAGCCCCAGCATTTT. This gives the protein CASSRGQGNQPQHF.

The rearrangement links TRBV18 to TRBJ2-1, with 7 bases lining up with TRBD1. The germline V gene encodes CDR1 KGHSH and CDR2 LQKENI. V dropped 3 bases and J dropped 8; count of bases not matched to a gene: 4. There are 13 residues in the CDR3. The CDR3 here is CASSPGQDDEQFF. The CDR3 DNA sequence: TGTGCCAGCTCACCCGGACAGGATGATGAGCAGTTCTTC.

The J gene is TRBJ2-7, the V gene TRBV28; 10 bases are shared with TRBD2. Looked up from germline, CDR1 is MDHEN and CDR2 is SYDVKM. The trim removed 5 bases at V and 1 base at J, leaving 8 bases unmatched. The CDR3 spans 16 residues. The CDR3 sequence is CASSRGRTSGSYEQYF. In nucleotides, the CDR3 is TGTGCCAGCAGTAGAGGTAGGACTAGCGGATCCTACGAGCAGTACTTC.

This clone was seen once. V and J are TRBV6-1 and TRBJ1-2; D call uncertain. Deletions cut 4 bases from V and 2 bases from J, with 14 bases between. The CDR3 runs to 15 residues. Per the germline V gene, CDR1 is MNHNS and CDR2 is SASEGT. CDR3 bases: TGTGCCAGCAGTGCCTGGGCAGGAAAAAACTATGGCTACACCTTC. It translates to CASSAWAGKNYGYTF.

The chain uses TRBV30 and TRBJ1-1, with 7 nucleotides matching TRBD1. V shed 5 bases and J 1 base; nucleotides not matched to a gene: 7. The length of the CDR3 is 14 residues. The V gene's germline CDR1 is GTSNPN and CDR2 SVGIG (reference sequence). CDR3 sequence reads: CAWERDSSNTEAFF. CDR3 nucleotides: TGTGCCTGGGAACGGGACAGCTCGAACACTGAAGCTTTCTTT.

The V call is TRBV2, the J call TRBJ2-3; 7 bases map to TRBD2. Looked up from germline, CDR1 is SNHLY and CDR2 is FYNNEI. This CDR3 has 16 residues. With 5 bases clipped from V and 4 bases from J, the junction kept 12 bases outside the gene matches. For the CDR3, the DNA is TGTGCCAGCAGTAAGACTTGGGAGGGTGGGGCAGATACGCAGTATTTT. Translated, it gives CASSKTWEGGADTQYF.

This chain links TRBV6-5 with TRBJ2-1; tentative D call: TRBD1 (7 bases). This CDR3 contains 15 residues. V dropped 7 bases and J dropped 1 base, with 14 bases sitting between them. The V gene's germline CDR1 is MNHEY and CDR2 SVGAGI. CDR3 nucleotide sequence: TGTGCCAGCACTACGACAGGGAGGTCCTACAATGAGCAGTTCTTC. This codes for CASTTTGRSYNEQFF.

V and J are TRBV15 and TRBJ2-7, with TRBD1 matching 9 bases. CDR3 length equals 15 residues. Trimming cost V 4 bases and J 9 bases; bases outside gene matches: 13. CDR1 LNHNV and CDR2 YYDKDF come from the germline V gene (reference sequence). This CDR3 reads CATSTFGTGPGRQYF. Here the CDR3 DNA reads TGTGCCACCAGCACCTTTGGGACAGGGCCTGGAAGGCAGTACTTC.

CDR3 residues: CASILGNYEQYF. CDR3 DNA: TGTGCCAGCATTCTAGGAAACTACGAGCAGTACTTC. The V gene is TRBV2, the J gene TRBJ2-7, with no clear D. This CDR3 has 12 amino acids. V was trimmed by 7 bases and J by 3 bases, leaving 10 bases between them. Looked up from germline, CDR1 is SNHLY and CDR2 is FYNNEI.

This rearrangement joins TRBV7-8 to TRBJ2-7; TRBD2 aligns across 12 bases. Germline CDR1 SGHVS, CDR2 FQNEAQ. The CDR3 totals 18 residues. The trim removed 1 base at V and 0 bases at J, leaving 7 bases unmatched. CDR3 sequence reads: CASSLVPSGRASSYEQYF. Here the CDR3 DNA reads TGTGCCAGCAGCTTAGTCCCTAGCGGGAGGGCTAGCTCCTACGAGCAGTACTTC.

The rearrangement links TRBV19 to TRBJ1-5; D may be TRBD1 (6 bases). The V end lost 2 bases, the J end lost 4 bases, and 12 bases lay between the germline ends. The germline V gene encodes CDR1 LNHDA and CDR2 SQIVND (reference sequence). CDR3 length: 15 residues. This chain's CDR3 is CASSISRGANQPQHF. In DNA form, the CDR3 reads TGTGCCAGTAGTATATCGCGGGGGGCGAATCAGCCCCAGCATTTT.

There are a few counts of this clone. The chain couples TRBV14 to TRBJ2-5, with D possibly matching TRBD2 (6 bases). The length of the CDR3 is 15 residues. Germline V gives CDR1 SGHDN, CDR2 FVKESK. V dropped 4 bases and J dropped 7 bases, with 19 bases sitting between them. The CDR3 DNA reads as TGTGCCAGCAGCCGAATGACTGGGCGGGGTGGGACCCAGTACTTC. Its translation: CASSRMTGRGGTQYF.

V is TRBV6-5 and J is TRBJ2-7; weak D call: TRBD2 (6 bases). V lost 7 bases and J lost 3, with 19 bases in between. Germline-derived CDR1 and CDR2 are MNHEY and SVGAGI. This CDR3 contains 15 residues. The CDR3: CASNVGLKSNYEQYF. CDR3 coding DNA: TGTGCCAGCAACGTTGGACTAAAATCCAACTACGAGCAGTACTTC.

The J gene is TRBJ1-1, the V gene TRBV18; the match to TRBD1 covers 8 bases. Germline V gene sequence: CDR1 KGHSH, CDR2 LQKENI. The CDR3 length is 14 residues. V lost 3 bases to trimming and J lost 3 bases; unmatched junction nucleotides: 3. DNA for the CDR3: TGTGCCAGCTCACCCATACAGGGGGACACTGAAGCTTTCTTT. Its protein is CASSPIQGDTEAFF.

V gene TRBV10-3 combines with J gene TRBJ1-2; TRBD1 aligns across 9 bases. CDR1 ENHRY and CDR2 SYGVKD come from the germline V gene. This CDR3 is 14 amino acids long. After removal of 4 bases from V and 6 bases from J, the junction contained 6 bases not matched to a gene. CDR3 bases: TGTGCCATCAGTGTTGGACAGGGGAACAATGGCTACACCTTC. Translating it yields CAISVGQGNNGYTF.

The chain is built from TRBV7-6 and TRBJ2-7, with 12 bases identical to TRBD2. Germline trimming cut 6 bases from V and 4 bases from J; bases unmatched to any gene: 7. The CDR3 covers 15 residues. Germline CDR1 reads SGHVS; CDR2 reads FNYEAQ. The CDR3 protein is CASSLAGGPRYEQYF. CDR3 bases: TGTGCCAGCAGTCTAGCGGGAGGGCCTCGGTACGAGCAGTACTTC.

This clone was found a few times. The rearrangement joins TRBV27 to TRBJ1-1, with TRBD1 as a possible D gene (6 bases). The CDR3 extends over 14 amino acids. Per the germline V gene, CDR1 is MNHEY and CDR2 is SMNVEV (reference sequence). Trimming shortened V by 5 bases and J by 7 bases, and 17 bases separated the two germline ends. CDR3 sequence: CASSVYREFGEAFF. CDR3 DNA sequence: TGTGCCAGCAGTGTCTACAGGGAATTCGGTGAAGCTTTCTTT.

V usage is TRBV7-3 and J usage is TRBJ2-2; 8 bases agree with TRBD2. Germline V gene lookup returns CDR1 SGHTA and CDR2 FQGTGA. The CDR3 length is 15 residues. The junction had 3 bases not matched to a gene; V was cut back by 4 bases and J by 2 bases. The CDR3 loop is CASSWTSSNTGELFF. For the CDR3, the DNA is TGTGCCAGCAGCTGGACTAGCAGCAACACCGGGGAGCTGTTTTTT.

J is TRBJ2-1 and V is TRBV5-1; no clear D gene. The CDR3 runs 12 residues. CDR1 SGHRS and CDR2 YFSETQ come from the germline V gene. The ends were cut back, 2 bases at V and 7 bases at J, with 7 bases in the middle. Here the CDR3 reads CASSFNLNEQFF. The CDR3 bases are TGCGCCAGCAGCTTCAACCTAAATGAGCAGTTCTTC.

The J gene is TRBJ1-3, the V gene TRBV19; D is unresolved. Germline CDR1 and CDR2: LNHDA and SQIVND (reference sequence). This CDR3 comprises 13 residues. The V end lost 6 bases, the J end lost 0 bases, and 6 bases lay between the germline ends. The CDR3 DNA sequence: TGTGCCAGTAGCTCCCTCTCTGGAAACACCATATATTTT. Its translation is CASSSLSGNTIYF.

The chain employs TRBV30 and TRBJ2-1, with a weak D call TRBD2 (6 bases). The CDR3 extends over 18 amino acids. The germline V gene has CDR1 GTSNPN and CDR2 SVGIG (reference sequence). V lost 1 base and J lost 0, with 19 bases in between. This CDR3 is CAWSGRTGTYSSYNEQFF. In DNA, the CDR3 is TGTGCCTGGAGTGGTCGGACGGGGACTTACTCCTCCTACAATGAGCAGTTCTTC.

CDR3 residues: CASSQEEQGGVNQPQHF. CDR3 nucleotides: TGTGCCAGCAGCCAAGAAGAACAGGGGGGTGTCAATCAGCCCCAGCATTTT. The J gene is TRBJ1-5, the V gene TRBV4-2; TRBD1 matches 8 bases. The CDR3 spans 17 residues. Per the germline V gene, CDR1 is LGHNA and CDR2 is YNFKEQ. With 0 bases clipped from V and 3 bases from J, the junction kept 7 bases outside the gene matches.

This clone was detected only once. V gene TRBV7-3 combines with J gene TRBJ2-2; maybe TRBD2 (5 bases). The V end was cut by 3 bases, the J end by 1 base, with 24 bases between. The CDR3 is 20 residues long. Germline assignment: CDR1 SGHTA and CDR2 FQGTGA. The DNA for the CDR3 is TGTGCCAGCAGCTTTCGACCCGTCCCTTCGGTCGGGGAGAACACCGGGGAGCTGTTTTTT. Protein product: CASSFRPVPSVGENTGELFF.

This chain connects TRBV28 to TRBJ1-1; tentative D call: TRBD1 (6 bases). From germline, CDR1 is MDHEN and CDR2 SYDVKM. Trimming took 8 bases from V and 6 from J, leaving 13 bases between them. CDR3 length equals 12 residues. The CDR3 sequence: CASARGGPEAFF. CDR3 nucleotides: TGTGCCAGCGCCAGGGGCGGCCCTGAAGCTTTCTTT.

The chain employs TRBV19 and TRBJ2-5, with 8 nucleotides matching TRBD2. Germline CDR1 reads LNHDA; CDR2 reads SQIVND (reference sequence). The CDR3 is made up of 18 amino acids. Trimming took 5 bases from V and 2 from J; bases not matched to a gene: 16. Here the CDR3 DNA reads TGTGCCAGTAGTCGCCCGGGACTAGAAGGAACTAAACAAGAGACCCAGTACTTC. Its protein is CASSRPGLEGTKQETQYF.

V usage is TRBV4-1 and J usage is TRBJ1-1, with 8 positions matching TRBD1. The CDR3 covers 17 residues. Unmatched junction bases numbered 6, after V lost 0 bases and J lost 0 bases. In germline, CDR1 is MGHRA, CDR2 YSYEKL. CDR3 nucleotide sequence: TGCGCCAGCAGCCAAGACCAGGGGGCTGGTGTGAACACTGAAGCTTTCTTT. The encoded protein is CASSQDQGAGVNTEAFF.

The CDR3 region is CASGTSAGSYNEQFF. CDR3 sequence (DNA): TGTGCCAGCGGTACTAGCGCCGGCTCCTACAATGAGCAGTTCTTC. The gene calls are TRBV9 and TRBJ2-1; 7 bases are shared with TRBD2. Germline loops: CDR1 SGDLS, CDR2 YYNGEE. The V and J ends lost 7 bases and 0 bases, in that order; junction bases with no gene match: 7. This CDR3 has 15 residues.